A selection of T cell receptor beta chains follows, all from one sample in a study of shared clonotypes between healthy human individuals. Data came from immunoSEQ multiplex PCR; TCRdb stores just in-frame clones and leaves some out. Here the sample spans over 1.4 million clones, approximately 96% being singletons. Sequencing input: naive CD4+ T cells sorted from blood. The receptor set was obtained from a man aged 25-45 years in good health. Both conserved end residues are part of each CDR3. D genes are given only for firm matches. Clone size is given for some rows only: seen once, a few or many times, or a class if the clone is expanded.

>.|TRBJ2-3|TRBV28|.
TGTGCCAGCAGTACTACGGCCAGCACAGATACGCAGTATTTT
CASSTTASTDTQYF
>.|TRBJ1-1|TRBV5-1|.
TGCGCCAGCAGCTTGGGAGTGAACACTGAAGCTTTCTTT
CASSLGVNTEAFF
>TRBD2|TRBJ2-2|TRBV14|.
TGTGCCAGCAGCCTCTTAGGACTAGAGAGGAACACCGGGGAGCTGTTTTTT
CASSLLGLERNTGELFF
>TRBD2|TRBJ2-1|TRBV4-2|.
TGTGCCAGCAGCCAAGACGGACTAGCGGGGTACAATGAGCAGTTCTTC
CASSQDGLAGYNEQFF
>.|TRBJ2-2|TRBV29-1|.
TGCAGCGGACAGGTCGGCGTAAACACCGGGGAGCTGTTTTTT
CSGQVGVNTGELFF
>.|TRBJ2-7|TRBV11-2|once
TGTGCCAGCAGGCTGACAGGATACAACTACGAGCAGTACTTC
CASRLTGYNYEQYF
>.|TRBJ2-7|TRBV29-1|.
TGCAGCGGCGGGGGGGGGACAGGGTCCAACGAGCAGTACTTC
CSGGGGTGSNEQYF
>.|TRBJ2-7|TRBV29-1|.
TGCAGCGTTGCGTGGGAAAAACGAGGATCCGAGCAGTACTTC
CSVAWEKRGSEQYF
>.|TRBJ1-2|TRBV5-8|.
TGTGCCAGCAGCGTACGATTTATTGTGGGCTATGGCTACACCTTC
CASSVRFIVGYGYTF
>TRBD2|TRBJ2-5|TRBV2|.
TGTGCCAGCAGTGAAGTTAGCGCGGGAGGAGAGACCCAGTACTTC
CASSEVSAGGETQYF
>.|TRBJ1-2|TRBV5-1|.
TGCGCCAGCAGCCCACTTGTTGGGGGTTATGGCTACACCTTC
CASSPLVGGYGYTF
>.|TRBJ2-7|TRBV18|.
TGTGCCAGCTCACCTCTCCCCTGGCCGAGTAGCGGACCCCTCGAGCAGTACTTC
CASSPLPWPSSGPLEQYF